These 23 T cell receptor beta chains originate from one sample sequenced in a study of shared clonotypes between healthy human individuals. Using immunoSEQ multiplex PCR, the repertoire was profiled, and TCRdb retains in-frame clones only, with some absent. The top ten hold approximately 0.44% of the sample, which has about 1.5 million clones, 95% to 99% seen once. The sequenced sample was naive CD4+ T cells sorted from blood. Subset described: CD45RA+ positively selected. Receptors were obtained from a man aged 30-40 years in good health.

The chain joins TRBV30 to TRBJ1-4; D perhaps matches TRBD1 (5 bases). CDR1 and CDR2 (germline): GTSNPN, SVGIG (reference sequence). The CDR3 covers 15 residues. The germline V and J ends were trimmed by 3 bases and 7 bases, with 18 bases remaining between them. CDR3 in amino acids: CAWSGQDKLSEKLFF. The CDR3 DNA follows: TGTGCCTGGAGCGGCCAGGACAAACTAAGTGAAAAACTGTTTTTT.

The rearrangement joins TRBV11-3 to TRBJ1-5, with TRBD1 identical over 10 bases. J was trimmed by 2 bases and V by 3 bases; bases with no gene match: 10. Germline V gene data show CDR1 as SGHNT and CDR2 as YENEEA. This CDR3 has 18 amino acids. This CDR3 reads CASSLANGTGDCNQPQHF. In nucleotides, the CDR3 is TGTGCCAGCAGCTTGGCAAATGGGACAGGGGATTGCAATCAGCCCCAGCATTTT. Variable domain in full (rest from reference TRBV11-3 and TRBJ1-5): EAGVVQSPRYKIIEKKQPVAFWCNPISGHNTLYWYLQNLGQGPELLIRYENEEAVDDSQLPKDRFSAERLKGVDSTLKIQPAELGDSAVYLCASSLANGTGDCNQPQHFGDGTRLSIL.

V gene TRBV7-6 combines with J gene TRBJ2-7; 9 positions match TRBD2. CDR3 size: 16 residues. Per the germline V gene, CDR1 is SGHVS and CDR2 is FNYEAQ. The junction had 7 bases not matched to a gene; V was cut back by 4 bases and J by 0 bases. CDR3: CASSYLKAGGSYEQYF. The CDR3 nucleotides are TGTGCCAGCAGCTACTTAAAAGCGGGAGGCTCCTACGAGCAGTACTTC. The entire variable domain, with the rest obtained from reference TRBV7-6 and TRBJ2-7, is as follows: GAGVSQSPRYKVTKRGQDVALRCDPISGHVSLYWYRQALGQGPEFLTYFNYEAQQDKSGLPNDRFSAERPEGSISTLTIQRTEQRDSAMYRCASSYLKAGGSYEQYFGPGTRLTVT.

This CDR3 is CSVAGGQVREQYF. The DNA of the CDR3 is TGCAGCGTCGCGGGGGGACAGGTCCGAGAGCAGTACTTC. The gene calls are TRBV29-1 and TRBJ2-7, with D perhaps assigned TRBD1 or TRBD2 (8 bases each). This CDR3 contains 13 residues. Germline lookup yields CDR1 SQVTM and CDR2 ANQGSEA. Deletions cut 6 bases from V and 7 bases from J, with 19 bases between.

This rearrangement joins TRBV9 to TRBJ1-4, with a possible D match to TRBD1 (5 bases). V lost 4 bases and J lost 4, with 23 bases in between. This CDR3 comprises 18 residues. Germline V gene sequence: CDR1 SGDLS, CDR2 YYNGEE. CDR3 sequence: CASSPQLATPGLNEKLFF. The CDR3 nucleotides read TGTGCCAGCAGCCCCCAACTCGCTACCCCAGGGCTTAATGAAAAACTGTTTTTT.

The rearrangement links TRBV5-1 to TRBJ2-5, with TRBD2 identical over 7 bases. Per germline, CDR1 SGHRS and CDR2 YFSETQ. J was trimmed by 0 bases and V by 1 base; bases with no gene match: 3. The CDR3 consists of 15 residues. The CDR3 nucleotides are TGCGCCAGCAGCTTGCCAGCGGGGTACCAAGAGACCCAGTACTTC. Protein: CASSLPAGYQETQYF. The full variable domain, its missing parts supplied by reference TRBV5-1 and TRBJ2-5, is KAGVTQTPRYLIKTRGQQVTLSCSPISGHRSVSWYQQTPGQGLQFLFEYFSETQRNKGNFPGRFSGRQFSNSRSEMNVSTLELGDSALYLCASSLPAGYQETQYFGPGTRLLVL.

Only one count was recorded for this clone. Here the CDR3 reads CAVGGGLDTDTQYF. In DNA, the CDR3 is TGTGCCGTCGGAGGGGGCCTTGACACAGATACGCAGTATTTT. The V gene is TRBV10-3, the J gene TRBJ2-3; possibly TRBD1 for D (7 bases). Trimming took 11 bases from V and 2 from J, leaving 17 bases between them. Germline lookup yields CDR1 ENHRY and CDR2 SYGVKD. This CDR3 comprises 14 residues.

V usage is TRBV29-1 and J usage is TRBJ2-3; D gene uncertain. Germline V gene data show CDR1 as SQVTM and CDR2 as ANQGSEA. V was shortened by 3 bases and J by 1 base, with 8 bases between the two germline ends. This CDR3 has 13 residues. For the CDR3, the DNA is TGCAGCGTTGATAGTTGGGGCACAGATACGCAGTATTTT. It yields the protein CSVDSWGTDTQYF.

This chain joins TRBV27 and TRBJ2-5; D unclear. V lost 1 base, J lost 5 bases, and 11 bases lay in between. The CDR3 is 14 amino acids. CDR1 and CDR2 (germline): MNHEY, SMNVEV (reference sequence). This CDR3 is CASSLLAGRETQYF. Here the CDR3 DNA reads TGTGCCAGCAGTTTATTAGCCGGCCGGGAGACCCAGTACTTC.

The gene calls are TRBV18 and TRBJ2-7; no clear D gene. The CDR3 is made up of 12 amino acids. V lost 6 bases and J 6 bases, leaving 12 bases between the germline ends. Germline lookup yields CDR1 KGHSH and CDR2 LQKENI. The chain's CDR3 is CASSPYVGEQYF. The CDR3 DNA reads TGTGCCAGCTCGCCCTACGTAGGCGAGCAGTACTTC. The whole variable domain, remainder taken from reference TRBV18 and TRBJ2-7, is NAGVMQNPRHLVRRRGQEARLRCSPMKGHSHVYWYRQLPEEGLKFMVYLQKENIIDESGMPKERFSAEFPKEGPSILRIQQVVRGDSAAYFCASSPYVGEQYFGPGTRLTVT.

The rearrangement joins TRBV5-1 to TRBJ2-7; D possibly matches TRBD1 or TRBD2 (5 bases each). The CDR3 runs to 14 residues. CDR1 is SGHRS and CDR2 is YFSETQ in the germline V gene. Trimming stripped 3 bases from V and 3 bases from J, with 13 bases between. The CDR3: CASSSAGRVYEQYF. The CDR3 nucleotides read TGCGCCAGCAGCTCCGCAGGGCGGGTCTACGAGCAGTACTTC.

V and J are TRBV7-9 and TRBJ2-5; D is unclear. The CDR3 length is 14 residues. V lost 8 bases and J 2 bases, leaving 15 bases between the germline ends. From germline, CDR1 is SEHNR and CDR2 FQNEAQ (reference sequence). The CDR3, as DNA: TGTGCCAGCCAAGGGTCGATTGGGCAAGAGACCCAGTACTTC. Translated: CASQGSIGQETQYF.

On this clone: This CDR3 is also generated by other DNA sequences in the sample. The chain employs TRBV5-1 and TRBJ1-2; 9 bases agree with TRBD1. The germline CDR1 and CDR2 sequences are SGHRS and YFSETQ. V shed 0 bases and J 6 bases; nucleotides not matched to a gene: 0. The CDR3 has 13 residues. The CDR3 reads CASSLGQGDGYTF. For the CDR3, the DNA is TGCGCCAGCAGCTTGGGACAGGGGGATGGCTACACCTTC.

The V and J genes are TRBV6-4 and TRBJ1-2; 7 nucleotides align to TRBD1. The CDR3 has 13 amino acids. Germline values: CDR1 MRHNA, CDR2 SNTAGT. The junction had 10 bases not matched to a gene; V was cut back by 4 bases and J by 11 bases. CDR3 in amino acids: CASSVGAGGKYTF. CDR3 coding DNA: TGTGCCAGCAGTGTCGGGGCAGGGGGGAAATACACCTTC.

This chain joins TRBV25-1 and TRBJ2-2; D remains unclear. The CDR3 loop spans 11 amino acids. Trimming removed 7 bases at V and 6 bases at J, with 6 bases between. The germline V gene has CDR1 MGHDK and CDR2 SYGVNS. The CDR3 protein is CASKEAGELFF. In DNA, the CDR3 is TGTGCCAGCAAGGAAGCCGGGGAGCTGTTTTTT. Variable domain in full (rest from reference TRBV25-1 and TRBJ2-2): EADIYQTPRYLVIGTGKKITLECSQTMGHDKMYWYQQDPGMELHLIHYSYGVNSTEKGDLSSESTVSRIRTEHFPLTLESARPSHTSQYLCASKEAGELFFGEGSRLTVL.

The chain links TRBV2 to TRBJ2-3; TRBD2 matches 7 bases. With V trimmed by 6 bases and J by 0 bases, 9 bases remained unmatched. This CDR3 spans 16 amino acids. Germline values: CDR1 SNHLY, CDR2 FYNNEI. This CDR3 is CASRVNLAASTDTQYF. DNA of the CDR3: TGTGCCAGCAGAGTTAACCTAGCGGCGAGCACAGATACGCAGTATTTT.

The chain recombines TRBV19 with TRBJ2-7, with 12 positions matching TRBD2. The CDR3 runs to 16 residues. Unmatched junction bases numbered 9, after V lost 4 bases and J lost 5 bases. Germline lookup yields CDR1 LNHDA and CDR2 SQIVND (reference sequence). The CDR3 reads CASSTLAGGLLDEQYF. The CDR3 bases are TGTGCCAGTAGTACTCTAGCGGGAGGGCTTCTGGACGAGCAGTACTTC.

This rearrangement joins TRBV7-9 to TRBJ1-2, with a weak D call TRBD1 (6 bases). Germline CDR1 SEHNR, CDR2 FQNEAQ (reference sequence). V was shortened by 2 bases and J by 0 bases, with 10 bases between the two germline ends. The CDR3 loop spans 15 amino acids. DNA of the CDR3: TGTGCCAGCAGCTTACCAGGGGTTGCTAACTATGGCTACACCTTC. Translation gives CASSLPGVANYGYTF.

This clone appeared once. The chain links TRBV7-8 to TRBJ2-1; D is undetermined. CDR3 length: 15 amino acids. Per the germline V gene, CDR1 is SGHVS and CDR2 is FQNEAQ. Trimming shortened V by 4 bases and J by 2 bases, and 12 bases separated the two germline ends. CDR3 in DNA: TGTGCCAGCAGCTCCAACATAGCTCCCTACAATGAGCAGTTCTTC. Translated, it gives CASSSNIAPYNEQFF.

The chain couples TRBV9 to TRBJ2-2; D is unresolved. Germline V gene lookup returns CDR1 SGDLS and CDR2 YYNGEE. There are 13 residues in the CDR3. The V gene lost 3 bases and the J gene lost 6 bases, with 9 bases spanning the gap. For the CDR3, the DNA is TGTGCCAGCAGCGCGAACCACGCCGGGGAGCTGTTTTTT. It translates to CASSANHAGELFF. The full variable domain, completed using reference TRBV9 and TRBJ2-2, is DSGVTQTPKHLITATGQRVTLRCSPRSGDLSVYWYQQSLDQGLQFLIQYYNGEERAKGNILERFSAQQFPDLHSELNLSSLELGDSALYFCASSANHAGELFFGEGSRLTVL.

CDR3 protein: CASSQGPGQGPYEQYF. CDR3 sequence (DNA): TGTGCCAGCAGCCAAGGCCCGGGACAGGGGCCGTACGAGCAGTACTTC. The chain uses TRBV9 and TRBJ2-7; 10 bases are a match to TRBD1. This CDR3 spans 16 amino acids. CDR1 and CDR2 from the germline V gene are SGDLS and YYNGEE. With V trimmed by 4 bases and J by 4 bases, 11 bases remained unmatched.

Comment on this clone: The sample contains more than one DNA sequence encoding this CDR3. The chain employs TRBV18 and TRBJ2-7, with 10 bases matching TRBD2. Trimming at V came to 3 bases and at J to 0 bases, leaving 2 bases not matched to a gene. Germline V lookup: CDR1 KGHSH, CDR2 LQKENI. The CDR3 consists of 15 residues. CDR3 region: CASSPGTSVSYEQYF. The CDR3 bases are TGTGCCAGCTCACCCGGGACTAGCGTCTCCTACGAGCAGTACTTC.

V and J are TRBV4-3 and TRBJ1-4; D perhaps matches TRBD1 (5 bases). This CDR3 is built from 14 residues. V shed 0 bases and J shed 8 bases, with 10 bases lying between them. CDR1 and CDR2 (germline): LGHNA, YSLEER. CDR3 sequence reads: CASSQEAGREKLFF. The CDR3 DNA sequence: TGCGCCAGCAGCCAAGAGGCAGGGCGAGAAAAACTGTTTTTT.